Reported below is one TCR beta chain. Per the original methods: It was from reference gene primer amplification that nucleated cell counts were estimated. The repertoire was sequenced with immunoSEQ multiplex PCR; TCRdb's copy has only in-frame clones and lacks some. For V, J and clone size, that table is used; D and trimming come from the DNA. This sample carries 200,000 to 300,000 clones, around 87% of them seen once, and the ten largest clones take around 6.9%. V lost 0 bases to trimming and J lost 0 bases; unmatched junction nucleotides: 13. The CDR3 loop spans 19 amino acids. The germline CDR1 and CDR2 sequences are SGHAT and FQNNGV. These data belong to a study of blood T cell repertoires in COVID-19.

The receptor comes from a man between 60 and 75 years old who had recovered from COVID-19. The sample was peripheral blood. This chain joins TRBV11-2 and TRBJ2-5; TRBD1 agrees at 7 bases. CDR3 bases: TGTGCCAGCAGCTTAGACTACAGGGACAGTCATCCGTACCAAGAGACCCAGTACTTC. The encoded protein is CASSLDYRDSHPYQETQYF.